This T cell receptor (beta chain) came from a study of T-cell reconstitution after alpha-beta-depleted transplantation in children. Study observations and caveats: One year post-transplant, T-cell counts and diversity were largely derived from T cells produced anew. Certain patients had high TCRbeta diversity at day 60, and it came from recipient T cells and thymic progenitors that survived. Alpha-beta T cells present about two months after transplant were reported to originate from several hundred expanded graft clones.

CDR1 is SGHRS, CDR2 YFSETQ, per germline. This CDR3 is built from 16 residues. V lost 0 bases, J lost 4 bases, and 11 bases lay in between. In this sample, this clonotype turned up a few times. Antigen: not known. The authors prepared the TCRbeta library with unique molecular identifiers. TCRdb re-analysed the PCR reads in MiXCR, keeping a single row per CDR3 protein. The sample contains 700,000 to 850,000 distinct CDR3 sequences, 15% to 20% of which appear only once. V and J are TRBV5-1 and TRBJ2-6; possible D gene TRBD1, 5 bases. The receptor was isolated from a male patient younger than 18 who had a stem cell transplant for acute lymphoblastic leukemia, so the T cells may come from the graft donor. The material was PBMCs, mostly from graft donor cells, obtained 360 days after TCRalphabeta/CD19-depleted stem cell transplant. The DNA of the CDR3 is TGCGCCAGCAGCTTGGGTGACAGAGGCGGGGCCAACGTCCTGACTTTC. This codes for CASSLGDRGGANVLTF. Using reference TRBV5-1 and TRBJ2-6 for the parts outside the CDR3, the full variable domain is KAGVTQTPRYLIKTRGQQVTLSCSPISGHRSVSWYQQTPGQGLQFLFEYFSETQRNKGNFPGRFSGRQFSNSRSEMNVSTLELGDSALYLCASSLGDRGGANVLTFGAGSRLTVL.